These 10 T cell receptor beta chains came from one sample sequenced in a study of cytotoxic CD8 clonotypes in ibrutinib-treated CLL. TCRdb's copy holds only in-frame clones and misses some; the assay was immunoSEQ multiplex PCR. The sample holds more than 10,000 clones, approximately 80% seen once. The material was PBMCs, obtained at disease progression, from a patient treated with ibrutinib. The origin of the receptors is a human donor with chronic lymphocytic leukemia.

The genes are TRBV7-2 and TRBJ2-7; no reliable D call. Between the trimmed V and J ends, which lost 5 bases and 4 bases, there was a span of 9 bases. CDR1 is SGHTA, CDR2 FQGNSA, per germline. The CDR3 length is 12 residues. The CDR3 bases are TGTGCCAGCAGCGGAGCCCCGTACGAGCAGTACTTC. Translating it yields CASSGAPYEQYF.

This clone has more than one count but fewer than ten. This chain connects TRBV19 to TRBJ1-1; no reliable D call. The CDR3 is 13 residues long. The V end was cut by 3 bases, the J end by 5 bases, with 10 bases between. Germline CDR1 reads LNHDA; CDR2 reads SQIVND (reference sequence). CDR3 nucleotides: TGTGCCAGTAGTATCACCCTCGAGACTGAAGCTTTCTTT. Translation gives CASSITLETEAFF. The complete variable domain, with remaining parts taken from reference TRBV19 and TRBJ1-1, reads DGGITQSPKYLFRKEGQNVTLSCEQNLNHDAMYWYRQDPGQGLRLIYYSQIVNDFQKGDIAEGYSVSREKKESFPLTVTSAQKNPTAFYLCASSITLETEAFFGQGTRLTVV.

The chain joins TRBV2 to TRBJ1-3, with no clear D. In germline, CDR1 is SNHLY, CDR2 FYNNEI. This CDR3 contains 17 residues. V was trimmed by 4 bases and J by 0 bases, leaving 16 bases between them. The CDR3 here is CASSVSPAQSSGNTIYF. The CDR3 nucleotides are TGTGCCAGCAGTGTGAGCCCGGCACAGAGCTCTGGAAACACCATATATTTT.

The V gene is TRBV7-6, the J gene TRBJ2-3; D may be TRBD1 (6 bases). The germline CDR1 and CDR2 sequences are SGHVS and FNYEAQ. V lost 7 bases, J lost 0 bases, and 20 bases lay in between. This CDR3 comprises 17 residues. The CDR3 reads CASIILSDRQSTDTQYF. DNA for the CDR3: TGTGCCAGCATCATCTTATCGGACAGACAGAGCACAGATACGCAGTATTTT.

The table lists this clone with a few counts. The V gene is TRBV9, the J gene TRBJ2-1, with no clear D. From germline, CDR1 is SGDLS and CDR2 YYNGEE. Trimming shortened V by 0 bases and J by 8 bases, and 6 bases separated the two germline ends. The CDR3 has 12 amino acids. As DNA, the CDR3 is TGTGCCAGCAGCGTAGCGGGCTATGAGCAGTTCTTC. Its protein is CASSVAGYEQFF.

This clone has a single count. The CDR3 bases are TGTGCCAGCAGTTTTACAGGGACAGGGCCTAGGAGCGGCTACACCTTC. Translating gives CASSFTGTGPRSGYTF. This chain joins TRBV27 and TRBJ1-2, with 9 bases lining up with TRBD1. Germline loops: CDR1 MNHEY, CDR2 SMNVEV (reference sequence). The CDR3 extends over 16 amino acids. V gave up 3 bases and J gave up 8 bases; unmatched junction bases: 13.

CDR3 nucleotide sequence: TGTGCCAGCAGACTAGGGTACGAGACCCAGTACTTC. It codes for CASRLGYETQYF. The rearrangement joins TRBV25-1 to TRBJ2-5, with D possibly TRBD2 on 5 matching bases. Trimming pared 6 bases from V and 5 bases from J, leaving 10 bases between. The CDR3 loop spans 12 amino acids. Looked up from germline, CDR1 is MGHDK and CDR2 is SYGVNS. The whole variable domain, remainder taken from reference TRBV25-1 and TRBJ2-5, is EADIYQTPRYLVIGTGKKITLECSQTMGHDKMYWYQQDPGMELHLIHYSYGVNSTEKGDLSSESTVSRIRTEHFPLTLESARPSHTSQYLCASRLGYETQYFGPGTRLLVL.

The V call is TRBV11-1, the J call TRBJ1-1; perhaps TRBD1 as D (5 bases). V shed 3 bases and J shed 0 bases, with 8 bases lying between them. The CDR3 is 14 residues long. Germline V gene lookup returns CDR1 SGHAT and CDR2 FQDESV (reference sequence). The CDR3 here is CASSFQQVNTEAFF. Written as DNA, the CDR3 is TGTGCCAGCAGCTTCCAACAGGTGAACACTGAAGCTTTCTTT.

This clone was picked up one time. The CDR3 region has the DNA TGTGCCAGTAGTATAGACCCCACCCTTATCAATGAGCAGTTCTTC. It specifies CASSIDPTLINEQFF. This chain links TRBV19 with TRBJ2-1; D call uncertain. V was shortened by 0 bases and J by 6 bases, with 12 bases between the two germline ends. The germline gives CDR1 LNHDA, CDR2 SQIVND (reference sequence). CDR3 length: 15 residues.

This clone was counted between two and nine times. This sequence joins TRBV2 and TRBJ2-7; perhaps TRBD2 as D (5 bases). V dropped 8 bases and J dropped 5 bases, with 19 bases sitting between them. The CDR3 length is 14 residues. In germline, CDR1 is SNHLY, CDR2 FYNNEI. The CDR3 sequence is CASGGTVYVDEQYF. CDR3 sequence (DNA): TGTGCCAGCGGAGGCACAGTTTATGTGGACGAGCAGTACTTC.